This T cell receptor beta chain was documented in a study of T cells in Graves' hyperthyroidism and ophthalmopathy. This clonotype was picked up many times. Trimming took off 2 bases at V and 3 bases at J, with 8 bases between the two ends. The length of the CDR3 is 14 residues. Germline loops: CDR1 SGHVS, CDR2 FQNEAQ. TCR beta CDR3 region amplification was performed from RNA transcripts. The TCR CDR3 was amplified in a first-round RT-PCR using the HTBI primer set. Each CDR3 protein is one row after TCRdb ran MiXCR on the multiplex PCR reads. The profile shows 450,000 to 700,000 distinct CDR3 sequences, 40% to 55% of them singletons.

The receptor comes from an adult woman with Graves' disease, either hyperthyroidism or ophthalmopathy (not recorded which). The chain uses TRBV7-8 and TRBJ1-5; no clear D gene. Sequencing was carried out using peripheral blood or thyroid tissue (not recorded which). As DNA, the CDR3 is TGTGCCAGCAGCTTATGGGCGGACAATCAGCCCCAGCATTTT. Translating it yields CASSLWADNQPQHF. Full variable domain (remainder filled in from reference TRBV7-8 and TRBJ1-5): GAGVSQSPRYKVAKRGQDVALRCDPISGHVSLFWYQQALGQGPEFLTYFQNEAQLDKSGLPSDRFFAERPEGSVSTLKIQRTQQEDSAVYLCASSLWADNQPQHFGDGTRLSIL.